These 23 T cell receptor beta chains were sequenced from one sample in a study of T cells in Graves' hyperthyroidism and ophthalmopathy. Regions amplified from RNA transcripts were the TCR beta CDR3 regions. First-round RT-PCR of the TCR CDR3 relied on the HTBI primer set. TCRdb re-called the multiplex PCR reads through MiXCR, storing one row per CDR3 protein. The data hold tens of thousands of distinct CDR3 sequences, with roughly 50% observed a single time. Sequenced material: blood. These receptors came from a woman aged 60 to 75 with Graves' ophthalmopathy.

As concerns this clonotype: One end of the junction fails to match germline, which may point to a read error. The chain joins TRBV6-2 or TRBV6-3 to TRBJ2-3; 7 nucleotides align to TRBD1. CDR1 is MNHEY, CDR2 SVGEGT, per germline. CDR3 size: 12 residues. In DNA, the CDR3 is TGTGTCAGCAGTCCAGGGGGAGATACGCAGTATTTT. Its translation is CVSSPGGDTQYF.

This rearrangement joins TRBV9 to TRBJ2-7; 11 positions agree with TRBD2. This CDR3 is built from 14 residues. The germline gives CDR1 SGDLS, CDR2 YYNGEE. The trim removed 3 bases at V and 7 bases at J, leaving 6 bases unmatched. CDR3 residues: CASSDSGRAGEQYF. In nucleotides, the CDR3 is TGTGCCAGCAGCGATAGCGGGAGGGCCGGTGAGCAGTACTTC.

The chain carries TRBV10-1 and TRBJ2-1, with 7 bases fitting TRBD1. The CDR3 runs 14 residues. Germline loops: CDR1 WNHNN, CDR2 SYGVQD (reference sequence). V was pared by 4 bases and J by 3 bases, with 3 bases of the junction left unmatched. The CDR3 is CASSAGQDYNEQFF. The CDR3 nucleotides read TGCGCCAGCAGTGCTGGACAGGACTACAATGAGCAGTTCTTC.

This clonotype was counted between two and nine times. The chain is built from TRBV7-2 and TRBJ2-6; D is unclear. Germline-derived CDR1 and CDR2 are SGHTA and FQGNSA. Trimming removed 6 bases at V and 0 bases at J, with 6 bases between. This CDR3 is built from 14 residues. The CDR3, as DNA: TGTGCCAGCAGTCCGGACTCTGGGGCCAACGTCCTGACTTTC. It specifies CASSPDSGANVLTF.

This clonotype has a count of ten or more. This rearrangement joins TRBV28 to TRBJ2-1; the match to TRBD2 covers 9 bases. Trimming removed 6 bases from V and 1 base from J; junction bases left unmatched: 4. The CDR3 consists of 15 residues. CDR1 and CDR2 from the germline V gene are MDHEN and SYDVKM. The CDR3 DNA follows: TGTGCCAGCAGGCCAGCGGGAGGATCCTACAATGAGCAGTTCTTC. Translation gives CASRPAGGSYNEQFF.

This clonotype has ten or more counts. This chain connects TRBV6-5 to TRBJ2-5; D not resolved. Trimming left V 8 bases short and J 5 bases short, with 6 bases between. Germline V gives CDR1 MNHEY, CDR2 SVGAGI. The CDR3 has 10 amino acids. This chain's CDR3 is CASVGETQYF. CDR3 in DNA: TGTGCCAGCGTAGGGGAGACCCAGTACTTC.

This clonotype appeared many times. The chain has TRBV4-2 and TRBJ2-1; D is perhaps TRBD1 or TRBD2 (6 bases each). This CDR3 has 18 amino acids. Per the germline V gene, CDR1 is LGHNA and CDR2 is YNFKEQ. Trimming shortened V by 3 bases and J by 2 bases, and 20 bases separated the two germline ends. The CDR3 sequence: CASSQGVGGGRTYNEQFF. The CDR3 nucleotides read TGTGCCAGCAGCCAGGGCGTGGGGGGCGGTCGCACCTACAATGAGCAGTTCTTC.

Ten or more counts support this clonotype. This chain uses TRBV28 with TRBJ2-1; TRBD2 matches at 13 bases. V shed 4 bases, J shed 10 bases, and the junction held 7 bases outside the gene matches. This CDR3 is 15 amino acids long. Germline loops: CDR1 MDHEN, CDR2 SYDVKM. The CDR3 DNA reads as TGTGCCAGCAGTTCCTGGACTAGCGGGAGAGGAGAGCAGTTCTTC. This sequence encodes CASSSWTSGRGEQFF.

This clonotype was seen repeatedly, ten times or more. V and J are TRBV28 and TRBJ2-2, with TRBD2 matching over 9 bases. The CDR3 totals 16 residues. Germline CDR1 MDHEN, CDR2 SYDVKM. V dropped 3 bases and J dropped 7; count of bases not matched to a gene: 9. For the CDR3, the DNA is TGTGCCAGCAGTTTCGCGAATAGCGGGAGAATCGGGGAGCTGTTTTTT. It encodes CASSFANSGRIGELFF.

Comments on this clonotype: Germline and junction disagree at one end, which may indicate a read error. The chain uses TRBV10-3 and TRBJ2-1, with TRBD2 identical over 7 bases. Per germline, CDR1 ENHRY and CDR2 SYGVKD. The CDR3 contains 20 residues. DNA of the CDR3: TGTGCCATCAGTGACCGGCCGGGACTGGCGGGAGTTAGCTCCTACAATGAGCGGTTCTTC. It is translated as CAISDRPGLAGVSSYNERFF.

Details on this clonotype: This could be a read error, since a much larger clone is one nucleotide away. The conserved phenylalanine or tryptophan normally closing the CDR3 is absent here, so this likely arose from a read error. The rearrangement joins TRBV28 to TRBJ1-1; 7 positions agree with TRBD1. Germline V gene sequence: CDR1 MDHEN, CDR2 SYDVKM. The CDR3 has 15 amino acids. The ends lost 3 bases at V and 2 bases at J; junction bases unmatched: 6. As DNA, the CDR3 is TGTGCCAGCAGTTTTTCGAGGGGGCCCAACACTGAAGCTTTCGTT. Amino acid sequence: CASSFSRGPNTEAFV.

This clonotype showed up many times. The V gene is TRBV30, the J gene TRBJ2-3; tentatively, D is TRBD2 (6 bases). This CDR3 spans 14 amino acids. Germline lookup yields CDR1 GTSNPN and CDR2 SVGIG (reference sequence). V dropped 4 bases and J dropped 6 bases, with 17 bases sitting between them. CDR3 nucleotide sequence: TGTGCCTGGAAAGAAGGTGGGGGAGGTGATACGCAGTATTTT. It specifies CAWKEGGGGDTQYF.

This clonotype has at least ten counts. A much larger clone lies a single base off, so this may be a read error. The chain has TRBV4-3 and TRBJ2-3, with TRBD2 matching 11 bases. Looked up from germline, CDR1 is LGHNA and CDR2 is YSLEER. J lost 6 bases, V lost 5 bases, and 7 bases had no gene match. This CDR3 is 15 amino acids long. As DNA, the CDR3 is TGCGCCAGCAGCGTTGCTAGCGGGGGGATTGATACGCAGTATTTT. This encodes CASSVASGGIDTQYF.

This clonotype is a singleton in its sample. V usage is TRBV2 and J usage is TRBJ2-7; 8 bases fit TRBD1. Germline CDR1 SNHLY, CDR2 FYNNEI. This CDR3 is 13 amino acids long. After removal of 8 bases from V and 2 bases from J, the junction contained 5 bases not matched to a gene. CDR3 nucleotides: TGTGCCAGCGGATCGGGACAGGCCTACGAGCAGTACTTC. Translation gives CASGSGQAYEQYF.

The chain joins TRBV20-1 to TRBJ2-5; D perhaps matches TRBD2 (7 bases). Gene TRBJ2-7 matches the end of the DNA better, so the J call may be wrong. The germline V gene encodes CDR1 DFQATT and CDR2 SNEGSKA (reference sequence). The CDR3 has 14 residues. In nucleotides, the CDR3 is TGCAGTGCTAGAGGCGGGGGCATGGCGGACGAGCAGTACTTC. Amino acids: CSARGGGMADEQYF.

CDR3 sequence reads: CASSLIADDGAFF. The CDR3, as DNA: TGTGCCAGCAGCTTAATAGCAGATGATGGAGCTTTCTTT. The chain couples TRBV7-3 to TRBJ1-1; D is unclear. Germline V gene lookup returns CDR1 SGHTA and CDR2 FQGTGA. Trimming pared 1 base from V and 10 bases from J, leaving 13 bases between. The CDR3 spans 13 residues.

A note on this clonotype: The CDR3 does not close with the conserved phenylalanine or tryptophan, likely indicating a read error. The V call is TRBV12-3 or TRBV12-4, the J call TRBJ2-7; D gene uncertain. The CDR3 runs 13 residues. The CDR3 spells CAISPRRPYEQYI. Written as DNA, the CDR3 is TGTGCCATCAGTCCTAGGAGACCCTACGAGCAGTACATC.

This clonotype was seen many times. The CDR3 region is CAISVTGDNTEAFF. In DNA form, the CDR3 reads TGTGCCATCAGTGTTACAGGGGATAACACTGAAGCTTTCTTT. The chain joins TRBV10-3 to TRBJ1-1, with 7 bases identical to TRBD1. The CDR3 contains 14 residues. V dropped 4 bases and J dropped 2; count of bases not matched to a gene: 4. The V gene's germline CDR1 is ENHRY and CDR2 SYGVKD.

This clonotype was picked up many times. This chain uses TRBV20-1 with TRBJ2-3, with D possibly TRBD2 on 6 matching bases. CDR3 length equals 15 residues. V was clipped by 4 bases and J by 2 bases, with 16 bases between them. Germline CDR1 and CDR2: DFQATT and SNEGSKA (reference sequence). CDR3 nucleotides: TGCAGTGCTAATCTGCGGGATGGGGTCACAGATACGCAGTATTTT. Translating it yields CSANLRDGVTDTQYF.

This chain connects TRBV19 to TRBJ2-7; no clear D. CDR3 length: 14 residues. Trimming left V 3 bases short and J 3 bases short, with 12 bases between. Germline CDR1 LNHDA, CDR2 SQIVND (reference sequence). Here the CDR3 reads CASSIQVADYEQYF. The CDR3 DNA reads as TGTGCCAGTAGTATCCAGGTCGCGGACTACGAGCAGTACTTC.

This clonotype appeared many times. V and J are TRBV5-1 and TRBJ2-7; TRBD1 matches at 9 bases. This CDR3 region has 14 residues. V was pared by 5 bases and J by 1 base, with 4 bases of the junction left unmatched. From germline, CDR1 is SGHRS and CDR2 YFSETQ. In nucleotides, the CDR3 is TGCGCCAGCAGAGCCGGGACAGGGTCCTACGAGCAGTACTTC. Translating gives CASRAGTGSYEQYF.

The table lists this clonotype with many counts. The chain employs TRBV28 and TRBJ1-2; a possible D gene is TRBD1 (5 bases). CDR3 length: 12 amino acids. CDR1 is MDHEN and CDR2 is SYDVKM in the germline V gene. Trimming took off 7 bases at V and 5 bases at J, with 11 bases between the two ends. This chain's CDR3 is CASNGRAYGYTF. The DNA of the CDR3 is TGTGCCAGCAACGGCAGGGCTTATGGCTACACCTTC.

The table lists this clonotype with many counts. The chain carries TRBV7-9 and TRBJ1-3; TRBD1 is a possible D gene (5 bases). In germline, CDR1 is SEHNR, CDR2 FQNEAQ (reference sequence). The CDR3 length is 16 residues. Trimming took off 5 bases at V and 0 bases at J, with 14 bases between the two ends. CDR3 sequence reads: CASSPVQGYSGNTIYF. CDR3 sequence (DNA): TGTGCCAGCAGCCCGGTCCAGGGATACTCTGGAAACACCATATATTTT.